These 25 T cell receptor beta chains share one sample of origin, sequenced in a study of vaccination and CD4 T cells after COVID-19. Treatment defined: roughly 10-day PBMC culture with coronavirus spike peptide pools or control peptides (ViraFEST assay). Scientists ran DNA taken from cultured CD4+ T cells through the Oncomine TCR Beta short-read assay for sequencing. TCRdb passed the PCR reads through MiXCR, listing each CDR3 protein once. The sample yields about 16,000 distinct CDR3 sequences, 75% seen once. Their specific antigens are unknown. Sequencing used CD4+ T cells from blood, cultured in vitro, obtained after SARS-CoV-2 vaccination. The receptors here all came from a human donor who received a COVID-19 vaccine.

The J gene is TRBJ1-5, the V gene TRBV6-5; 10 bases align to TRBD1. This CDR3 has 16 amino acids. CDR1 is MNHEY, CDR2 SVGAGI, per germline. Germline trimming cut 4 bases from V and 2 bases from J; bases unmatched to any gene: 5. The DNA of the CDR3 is TGTGCCAGCAGTTTAACGGGGACAGGGGGCAATCAGCCCCAGCATTTT. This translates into CASSLTGTGGNQPQHF.

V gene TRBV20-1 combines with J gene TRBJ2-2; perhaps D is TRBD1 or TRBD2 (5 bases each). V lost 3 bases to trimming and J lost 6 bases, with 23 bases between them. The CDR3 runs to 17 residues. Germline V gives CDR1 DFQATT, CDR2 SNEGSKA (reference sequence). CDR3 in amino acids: CSASMGPLDYGAGELFF. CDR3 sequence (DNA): TGCAGTGCTAGTATGGGGCCACTAGATTATGGGGCCGGGGAGCTGTTTTTT.

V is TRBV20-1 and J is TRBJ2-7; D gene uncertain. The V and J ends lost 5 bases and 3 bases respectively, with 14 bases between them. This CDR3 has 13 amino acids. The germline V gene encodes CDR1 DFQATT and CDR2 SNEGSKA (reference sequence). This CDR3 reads CSARPPGLYEQYF. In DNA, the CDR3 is TGCAGTGCTCGCCCCCCGGGCCTCTACGAGCAGTACTTC.

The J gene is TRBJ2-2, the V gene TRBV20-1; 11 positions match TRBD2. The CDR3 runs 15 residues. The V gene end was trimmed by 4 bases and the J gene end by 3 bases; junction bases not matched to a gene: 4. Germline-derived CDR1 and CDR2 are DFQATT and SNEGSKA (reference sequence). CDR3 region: CSAIIAGGHTGELFF. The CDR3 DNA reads TGCAGTGCTATCATAGCGGGGGGGCACACCGGGGAGCTGTTTTTT.

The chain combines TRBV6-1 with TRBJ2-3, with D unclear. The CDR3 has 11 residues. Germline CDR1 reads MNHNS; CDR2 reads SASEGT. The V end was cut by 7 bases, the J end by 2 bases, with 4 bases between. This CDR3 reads CASKVTDTQYF. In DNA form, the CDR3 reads TGTGCCAGCAAGGTCACAGATACGCAGTATTTT.

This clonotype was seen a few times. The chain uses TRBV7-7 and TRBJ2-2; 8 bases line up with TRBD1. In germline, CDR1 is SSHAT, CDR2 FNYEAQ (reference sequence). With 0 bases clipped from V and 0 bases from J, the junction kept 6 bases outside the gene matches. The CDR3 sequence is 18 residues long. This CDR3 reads CASSLAQQGVPNTGELFF. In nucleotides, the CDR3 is TGTGCCAGCAGCTTAGCCCAACAGGGGGTGCCGAACACCGGGGAGCTGTTTTTT.

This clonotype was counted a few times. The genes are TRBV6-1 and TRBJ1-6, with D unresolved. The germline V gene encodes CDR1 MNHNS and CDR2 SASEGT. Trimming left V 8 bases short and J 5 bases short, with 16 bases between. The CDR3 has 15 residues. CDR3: CASALEESNNSPLHF. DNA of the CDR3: TGTGCCAGCGCGCTGGAGGAGAGTAATAATTCACCCCTCCACTTT.

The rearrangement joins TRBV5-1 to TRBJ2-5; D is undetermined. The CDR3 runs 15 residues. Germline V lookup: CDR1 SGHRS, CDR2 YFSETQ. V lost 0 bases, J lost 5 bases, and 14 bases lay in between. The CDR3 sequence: CASSLVQQYGETQYF. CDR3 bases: TGCGCCAGCAGCTTGGTACAGCAGTACGGGGAGACCCAGTACTTC. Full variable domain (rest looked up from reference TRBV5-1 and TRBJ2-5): KAGVTQTPRYLIKTRGQQVTLSCSPISGHRSVSWYQQTPGQGLQFLFEYFSETQRNKGNFPGRFSGRQFSNSRSEMNVSTLELGDSALYLCASSLVQQYGETQYFGPGTRLLVL.

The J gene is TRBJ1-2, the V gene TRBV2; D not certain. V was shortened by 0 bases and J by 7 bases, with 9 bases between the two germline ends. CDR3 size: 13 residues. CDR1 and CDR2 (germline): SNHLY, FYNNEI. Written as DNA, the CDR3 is TGTGCCAGCAGTGAAGCGAATATAGGTGGCTACACCTTC. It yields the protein CASSEANIGGYTF.

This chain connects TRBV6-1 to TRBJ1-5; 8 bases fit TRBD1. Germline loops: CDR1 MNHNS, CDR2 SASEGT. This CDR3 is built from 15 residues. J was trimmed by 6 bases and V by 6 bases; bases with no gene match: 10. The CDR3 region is CASSTRTGMAQPQHF. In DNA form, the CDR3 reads TGTGCCAGCAGCACACGGACAGGGATGGCTCAGCCCCAGCATTTT.

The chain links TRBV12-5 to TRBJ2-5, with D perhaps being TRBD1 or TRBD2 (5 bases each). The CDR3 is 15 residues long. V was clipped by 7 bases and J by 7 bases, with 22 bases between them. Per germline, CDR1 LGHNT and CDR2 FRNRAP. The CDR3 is CASATSGAGAGTQYF. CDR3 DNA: TGTGCTAGTGCCACTAGTGGGGCTGGGGCGGGGACCCAGTACTTC.

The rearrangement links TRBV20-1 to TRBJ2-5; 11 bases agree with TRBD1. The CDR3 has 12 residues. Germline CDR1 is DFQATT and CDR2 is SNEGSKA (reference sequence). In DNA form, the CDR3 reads TGCGGAGCGGGACAGGGGGGAGAGACCCAGTACTTC. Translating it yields CGAGQGGETQYF.

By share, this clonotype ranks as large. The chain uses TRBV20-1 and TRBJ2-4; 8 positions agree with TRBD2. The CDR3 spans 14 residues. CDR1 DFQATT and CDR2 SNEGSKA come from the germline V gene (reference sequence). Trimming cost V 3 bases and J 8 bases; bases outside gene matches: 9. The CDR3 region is CSASRGGDADIQYF. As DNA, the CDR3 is TGCAGTGCTAGTCGGGGGGGCGACGCGGACATTCAGTACTTC.

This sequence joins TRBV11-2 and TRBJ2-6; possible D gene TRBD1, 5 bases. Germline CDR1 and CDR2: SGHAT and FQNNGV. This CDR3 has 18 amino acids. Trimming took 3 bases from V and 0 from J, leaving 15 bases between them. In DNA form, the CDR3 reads TGTGCCAGCAGCTTCCCCTACCGACAGCCCTCTGGGGCCAACGTCCTGACTTTC. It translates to CASSFPYRQPSGANVLTF.

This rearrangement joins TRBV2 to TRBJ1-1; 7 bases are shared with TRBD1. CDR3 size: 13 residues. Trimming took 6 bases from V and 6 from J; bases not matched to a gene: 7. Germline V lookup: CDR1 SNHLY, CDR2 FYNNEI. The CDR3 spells CASSRQGTAEAFF. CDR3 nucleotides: TGTGCCAGCAGCCGACAGGGAACAGCTGAAGCTTTCTTT.

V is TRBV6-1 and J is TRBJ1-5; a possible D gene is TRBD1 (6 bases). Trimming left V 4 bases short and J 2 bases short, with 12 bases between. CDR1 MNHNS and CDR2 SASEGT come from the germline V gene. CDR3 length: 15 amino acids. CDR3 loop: CASSVAGVGNQPQHF. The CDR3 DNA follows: TGTGCCAGCAGTGTAGCAGGGGTAGGCAATCAGCCCCAGCATTTT.

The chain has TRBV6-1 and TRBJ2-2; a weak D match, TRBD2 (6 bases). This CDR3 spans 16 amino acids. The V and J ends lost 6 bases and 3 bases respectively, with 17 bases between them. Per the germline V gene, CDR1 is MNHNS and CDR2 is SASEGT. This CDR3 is CASRAMRGGDTGELFF. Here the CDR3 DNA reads TGTGCCAGCAGGGCCATGCGGGGAGGCGACACCGGGGAGCTGTTTTTT.

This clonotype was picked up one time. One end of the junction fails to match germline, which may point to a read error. The CDR3 loop reads CASSLGSGVQETQCF. Written as DNA, the CDR3 is TGTGCCAGCAGCTTAGGGTCCGGAGTCCAAGAGACCCAGTGCTTC. The rearrangement links TRBV7-9 to TRBJ2-5; D gene unclear. Germline V lookup: CDR1 SEHNR, CDR2 FQNEAQ (reference sequence). The CDR3 sequence is 15 residues long.

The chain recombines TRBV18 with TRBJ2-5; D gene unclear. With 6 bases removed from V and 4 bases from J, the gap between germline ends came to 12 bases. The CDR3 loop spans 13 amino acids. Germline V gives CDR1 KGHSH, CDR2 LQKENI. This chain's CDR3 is CASSPSYTETQYF. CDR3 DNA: TGTGCCAGCTCCCCATCATATACAGAGACCCAGTACTTC.

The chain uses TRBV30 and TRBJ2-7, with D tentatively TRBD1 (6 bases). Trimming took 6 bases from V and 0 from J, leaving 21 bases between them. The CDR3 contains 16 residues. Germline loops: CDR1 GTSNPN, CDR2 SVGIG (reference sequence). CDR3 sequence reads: CACVSGATGLSYEQYF. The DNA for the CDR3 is TGTGCCTGCGTTAGTGGAGCGACAGGACTCTCCTACGAGCAGTACTTC.

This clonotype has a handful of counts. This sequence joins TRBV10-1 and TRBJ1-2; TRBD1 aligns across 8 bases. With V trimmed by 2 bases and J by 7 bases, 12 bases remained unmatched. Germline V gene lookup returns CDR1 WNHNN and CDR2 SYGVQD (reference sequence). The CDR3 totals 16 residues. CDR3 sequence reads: CASSEIHRGEGGGYTF. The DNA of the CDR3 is TGCGCCAGCAGTGAGATACACAGGGGGGAGGGCGGTGGCTACACCTTC.

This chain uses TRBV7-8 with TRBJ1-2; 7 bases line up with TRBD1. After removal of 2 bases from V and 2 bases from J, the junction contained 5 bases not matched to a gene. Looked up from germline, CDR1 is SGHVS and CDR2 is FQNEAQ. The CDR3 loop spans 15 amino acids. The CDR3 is CASSLSRDRNYGYTF. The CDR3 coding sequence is TGTGCCAGCAGCTTATCCCGGGACAGAAACTATGGCTACACCTTC.

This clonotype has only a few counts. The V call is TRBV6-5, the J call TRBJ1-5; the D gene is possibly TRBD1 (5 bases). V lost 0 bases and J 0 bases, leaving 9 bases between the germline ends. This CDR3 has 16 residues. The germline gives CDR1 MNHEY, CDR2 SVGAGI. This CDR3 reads CASSYSGTDSNQPQHF. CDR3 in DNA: TGTGCCAGCAGTTACTCGGGGACGGATAGCAATCAGCCCCAGCATTTT.

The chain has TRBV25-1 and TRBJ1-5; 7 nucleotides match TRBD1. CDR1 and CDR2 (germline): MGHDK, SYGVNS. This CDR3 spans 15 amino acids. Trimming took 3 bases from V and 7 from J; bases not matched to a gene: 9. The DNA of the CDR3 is TGTGCCAGCAGTGACTCGACAGGGTCTTGGCAGCCCCAGCATTTT. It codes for CASSDSTGSWQPQHF.

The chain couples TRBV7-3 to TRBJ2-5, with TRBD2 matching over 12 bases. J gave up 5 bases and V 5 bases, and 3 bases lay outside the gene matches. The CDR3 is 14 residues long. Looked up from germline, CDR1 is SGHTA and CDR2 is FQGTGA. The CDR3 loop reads CASSVGTSGETQYF. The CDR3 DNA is TGTGCCAGCAGCGTCGGGACTAGCGGGGAGACCCAGTACTTC.